This TCR beta chain was sequenced for a study of TIL therapy for anti-PD-1-resistant metastatic lung cancer. Whole-study context: Patients had a median age of approximately 50 years (range roughly 35-80). Most patients had lung adenocarcinoma.

Sequencing used immunoSEQ v3. This table comes from immunoSEQ multiplex PCR, and its TCRdb copy is limited to in-frame clones, with some not included. Among about 59,000 clones listed, over 70% were seen once. Germline V gives CDR1 MDHEN, CDR2 SYDVKM. The CDR3 totals 11 residues. Trimming took 5 bases from V and 5 from J, leaving 6 bases between them. Noted time point: pre-treatment sample, taken before nivolumab and TIL therapy. This clone was counted once. The V and J genes are TRBV28 and TRBJ1-2; TRBD1 is a possible D gene (5 bases). This TCR was sampled from a person aged 25-85 years with non-small cell lung cancer. Sequenced here: blood, sampled at baseline. CDR3: CASSRQYGYTF. The CDR3 DNA follows: TGTGCCAGCAGTAGACAGTATGGCTACACCTTC.